This TCR beta chain was observed in a study of T cells in Graves' hyperthyroidism and ophthalmopathy. Researchers barred patients who had uncontrolled infection, other autoimmune disease, pregnancy or lactation. The germline CDR1 and CDR2 sequences are SGHNT and YYREEE (reference sequence). CDR3 length: 14 amino acids. The V gene lost 4 bases and the J gene lost 8 bases, with 18 bases spanning the gap. Using RNA transcripts as the source, TCR beta CDR3 regions were amplified. TCR CDR3 regions were first amplified by RT-PCR with HTBI primers. TCRdb recomputed calls from the multiplex PCR reads with MiXCR, one row per CDR3 protein. The sample has 350,000 to 400,000 distinct CDR3 sequences, approximately 18% seen once.

This receptor was identified in a man between 18 and 35 years old with Graves' ophthalmopathy. The specimen sequenced was blood. The chain carries TRBV5-4 and TRBJ1-2, with a possible D match to TRBD1 (5 bases). The CDR3 here is CASSLIVGAGGYTF. In DNA, the CDR3 is TGTGCCAGCAGCCTGATTGTTGGGGCGGGGGGCTACACCTTC.